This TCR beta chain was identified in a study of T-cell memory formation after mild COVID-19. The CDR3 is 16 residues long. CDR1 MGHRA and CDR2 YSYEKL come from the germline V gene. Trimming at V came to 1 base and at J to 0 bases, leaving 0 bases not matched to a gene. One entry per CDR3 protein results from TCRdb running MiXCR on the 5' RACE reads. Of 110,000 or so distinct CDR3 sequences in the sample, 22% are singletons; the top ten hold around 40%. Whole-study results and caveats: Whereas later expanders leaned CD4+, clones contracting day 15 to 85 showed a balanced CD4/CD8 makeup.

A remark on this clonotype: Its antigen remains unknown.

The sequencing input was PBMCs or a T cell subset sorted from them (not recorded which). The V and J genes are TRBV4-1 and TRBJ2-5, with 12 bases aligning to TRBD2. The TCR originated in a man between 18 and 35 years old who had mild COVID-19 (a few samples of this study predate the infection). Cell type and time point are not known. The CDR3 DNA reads TGCGCCAGCAGCCAAGGACTAGCGGGGGACCAAGAGACCCAGTACTTC. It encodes CASSQGLAGDQETQYF.